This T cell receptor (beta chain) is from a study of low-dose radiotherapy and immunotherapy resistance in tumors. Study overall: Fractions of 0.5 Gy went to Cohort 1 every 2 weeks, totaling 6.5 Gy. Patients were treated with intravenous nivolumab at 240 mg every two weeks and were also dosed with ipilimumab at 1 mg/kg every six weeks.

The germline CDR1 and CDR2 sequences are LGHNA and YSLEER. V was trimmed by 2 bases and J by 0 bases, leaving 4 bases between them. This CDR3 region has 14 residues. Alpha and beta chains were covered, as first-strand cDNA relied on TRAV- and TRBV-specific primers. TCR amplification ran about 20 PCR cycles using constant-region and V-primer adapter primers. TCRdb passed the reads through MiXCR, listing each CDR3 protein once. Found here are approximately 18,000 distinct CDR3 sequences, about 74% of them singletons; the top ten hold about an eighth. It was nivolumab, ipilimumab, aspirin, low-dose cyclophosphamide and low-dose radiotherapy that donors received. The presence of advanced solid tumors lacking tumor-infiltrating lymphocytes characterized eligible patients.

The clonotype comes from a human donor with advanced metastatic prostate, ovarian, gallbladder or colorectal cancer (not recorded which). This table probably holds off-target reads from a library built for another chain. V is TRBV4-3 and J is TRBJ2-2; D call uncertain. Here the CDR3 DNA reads TGCGCCAGCAGCCAAAGTTCGAACACCGGGGAGCTGTTTTTT. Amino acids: CASSQSSNTGELFF.